These 25 T cell receptor beta chains share one sample of origin, sequenced in a study of blood T cells in healthy people across ages. A second PCR, run for roughly 7 to 12 cycles, used a sample-barcoded 5' primer plus a J-beta primer mix. Each CDR3 protein gets one entry after TCRdb re-called the 5' RACE reads with MiXCR. The top ten hold 7% to 9% of the sample, which has about 1.7 million distinct CDR3 sequences, 28% seen once. The specimen was blood. These receptor sequences come from a woman aged 25-40 years in good health.

V gene TRBV19 combines with J gene TRBJ2-7, with a possible D match to TRBD2 (5 bases). Looked up from germline, CDR1 is LNHDA and CDR2 is SQIVND (reference sequence). This CDR3 has 14 amino acids. V was shortened by 10 bases and J by 1 base, with 17 bases between the two germline ends. The CDR3 reads CATTPRGVSYEQYF. CDR3 DNA: TGTGCCACCACCCCACGGGGTGTATCCTACGAGCAGTACTTC.

Concerning this clonotype itself: The missing conserved phenylalanine or tryptophan at the end of this CDR3 makes a read error likely. The V call is TRBV6-5, the J call TRBJ2-5; D might be TRBD2 (6 bases). Matching the DNA end better, TRBJ2-7 makes the J call doubtful. The CDR3 extends over 14 amino acids. CDR1 is MNHEY, CDR2 SVGAGI, per germline. CDR3 coding DNA: TGTGCCAGCAGTTACAGCTTGGGGGGCTACGAGCAGTACCTC. Translated: CASSYSLGGYEQYL.

A remark on this clonotype: One base away lies a much larger clone, so this may be a sequencing read error. This sequence joins TRBV6-2 or TRBV6-3 and TRBJ2-7, with D possibly called TRBD1 or TRBD2 (5 bases each). The length of the CDR3 is 13 residues. Germline values: CDR1 MNHEY, CDR2 SVGEGT. The CDR3 region is CASRGDGSYEQDF. The DNA of the CDR3 is TGTGCCAGCAGGGGGGACGGCTCCTACGAGCAGGACTTC.

This clonotype is a singleton in its sample. Because it lacks the conserved phenylalanine or tryptophan at the end, this CDR3 is likely a read error. The J gene is TRBJ1-4, the V gene TRBV28, with D possibly being TRBD1 (6 bases). The CDR3 consists of 15 residues. Germline V CDR1 and CDR2: MDHEN, SYDVKM. Trimming pared 6 bases from V and 4 bases from J, leaving 15 bases between. The CDR3 loop reads CASSRGPILNEKLFC. The CDR3 region has the DNA TGTGCCAGCAGCAGGGGTCCTATCCTTAATGAAAAACTGTTTTGT.

This clonotype was picked up a small number of times. This rearrangement joins TRBV5-1 to TRBJ2-5; weak D call: TRBD2 (6 bases). Germline assignment: CDR1 SGHRS and CDR2 YFSETQ. The CDR3 runs to 15 residues. V lost 0 bases and J 5 bases, leaving 14 bases between the germline ends. Here the CDR3 reads CASSLDAGNLETQYF. The CDR3 bases are TGCGCCAGCAGCTTGGATGCGGGGAATCTGGAGACCCAGTACTTC. Based on the CDR3 plus reference TRBV5-1 and TRBJ2-5, the full variable domain is KAGVTQTPRYLIKTRGQQVTLSCSPISGHRSVSWYQQTPGQGLQFLFEYFSETQRNKGNFPGRFSGRQFSNSRSEMNVSTLELGDSALYLCASSLDAGNLETQYFGPGTRLLVL.

This clonotype came up a few times. In DNA, the CDR3 is TGCAGTGCTAGAGGTCACGGGAGAGGCACAGATACGCAGTATTTT. Amino acid sequence: CSARGHGRGTDTQYF. The chain employs TRBV20-1 and TRBJ2-3; tentative D call: TRBD2 (6 bases). CDR3 length equals 15 residues. V lost 1 base to trimming and J lost 1 base, with 12 bases between them. Germline CDR1 is DFQATT and CDR2 is SNEGSKA (reference sequence).

CDR3 DNA sequence: TGTGCCAGCAGCTCCGCGAGGGGTCTAGTCACCTTC. This encodes CASSSARGLVTF. The V call is TRBV7-6, the J call TRBJ1-2, with a tentative D call TRBD1 (5 bases). Deletions cut 4 bases from V and 13 bases from J, with 16 bases between. The length of the CDR3 is 12 residues. Germline V lookup: CDR1 SGHVS, CDR2 FNYEAQ.

The chain is built from TRBV15 and TRBJ2-7; a weak D match, TRBD2 (6 bases). This CDR3 region has 16 residues. Germline V lookup: CDR1 LNHNV, CDR2 YYDKDF (reference sequence). The V and J ends lost 1 base and 3 bases respectively, with 16 bases between them. CDR3 region: CATSRGIKDYYYEQYF. For the CDR3, the DNA is TGTGCCACCAGCAGAGGGATTAAGGACTATTACTACGAGCAGTACTTC.

The chain combines TRBV2 with TRBJ2-3; maybe TRBD2 (6 bases). Looked up from germline, CDR1 is SNHLY and CDR2 is FYNNEI. The CDR3 consists of 17 residues. V gave up 2 bases and J gave up 0 bases, with 15 bases separating them. CDR3 nucleotides: TGTGCCAGCAGTGAAACCCGGGCCGGAGGGAGCACAGATACGCAGTATTTT. This gives the protein CASSETRAGGSTDTQYF.

This clonotype has only a few counts. V and J are TRBV12-3 or TRBV12-4 and TRBJ2-1, with 7 positions matching TRBD2. V gave up 4 bases and J gave up 7 bases; unmatched junction bases: 7. The CDR3 covers 14 residues. CDR3 loop: CASSYGGGRNEQFF. CDR3 coding DNA: TGTGCCAGCAGTTACGGCGGGGGTAGGAATGAGCAGTTCTTC.

This sequence joins TRBV20-1 and TRBJ1-5; no definite D call. Trimming took 8 bases from V and 0 from J, leaving 20 bases between them. CDR3 length: 16 amino acids. Germline loops: CDR1 DFQATT, CDR2 SNEGSKA (reference sequence). The chain's CDR3 is CSSRKGGRNSNQPQHF. CDR3 bases: TGCAGTTCGCGTAAGGGTGGACGAAATAGCAATCAGCCCCAGCATTTT.

On this clonotype: One base away lies a much larger clone, so this may be a sequencing read error. This sequence joins TRBV4-1 and TRBJ2-1, with D maybe TRBD2 (5 bases). CDR3 length: 14 amino acids. Germline V CDR1 and CDR2: MGHRA, YSYEKL. The chain's CDR3 is CASSPSRGINERFF. The DNA for the CDR3 is TGCGCCAGCAGTCCCAGCCGAGGGATTAATGAGCGGTTCTTC.

This sequence joins TRBV12-3 or TRBV12-4 and TRBJ2-7, with TRBD2 matching 8 bases. The CDR3 spans 15 residues. V shed 7 bases, J shed 7 bases, and the junction held 15 bases outside the gene matches. The CDR3 region has the DNA TGTGCCAGCAAGTCAGGGAGCGGGGGCCGGGAGGAGCAGTACTTC. This encodes CASKSGSGGREEQYF.

The V call is TRBV24-1, the J call TRBJ2-3; D is possibly TRBD2 (6 bases). V dropped 7 bases and J dropped 1 base, with 17 bases sitting between them. Germline V CDR1 and CDR2: KGHDR, SFDVKD. The CDR3 totals 16 residues. The CDR3 DNA sequence: TGTGCCACCAGCGACAACGGCAGGGAGGGCACAGATACGCAGTATTTT. The encoded protein is CATSDNGREGTDTQYF.

This clonotype was counted only a few times. The chain carries TRBV6-2 or TRBV6-3 and TRBJ1-1; tentative D call: TRBD1 (6 bases). Looked up from germline, CDR1 is MNHEY and CDR2 is SVGEGT. The germline V and J ends were trimmed by 10 bases and 6 bases, with 12 bases remaining between them. CDR3 length: 11 residues. CDR3 residues: CATKQGPEAFF. The CDR3 DNA reads as TGTGCCACAAAACAGGGACCTGAAGCTTTCTTT.

The chain joins TRBV5-1 to TRBJ2-3, with D tentatively TRBD2 (7 bases). The germline V and J ends were trimmed by 7 bases and 2 bases, with 14 bases remaining between them. CDR1 is SGHRS and CDR2 is YFSETQ in the germline V gene. The CDR3 has 14 residues. CDR3 residues: CASGRDKTTDTQYF. CDR3 coding DNA: TGCGCCAGCGGGAGGGACAAAACCACAGATACGCAGTATTTT.

This chain uses TRBV7-8 with TRBJ2-1; unclear D gene. This CDR3 has 15 residues. Germline CDR1 reads SGHVS; CDR2 reads FQNEAQ. The ends were cut back, 1 base at V and 4 bases at J, with 11 bases in the middle. CDR3 in amino acids: CASSLESRAYNEQFF. The CDR3 coding sequence is TGTGCCAGCAGCTTAGAATCCAGAGCTTACAATGAGCAGTTCTTC. Based on the CDR3 plus reference TRBV7-8 and TRBJ2-1, the full variable domain is GAGVSQSPRYKVAKRGQDVALRCDPISGHVSLFWYQQALGQGPEFLTYFQNEAQLDKSGLPSDRFFAERPEGSVSTLKIQRTQQEDSAVYLCASSLESRAYNEQFFGPGTRLTVL.

The V and J genes are TRBV20-1 and TRBJ1-5; D is unresolved. V lost 0 bases and J 1 base, leaving 7 bases between the germline ends. CDR1 and CDR2 (germline): DFQATT, SNEGSKA (reference sequence). The CDR3 runs 14 residues. The CDR3 nucleotides read TGCAGTGCTAGAGAGGGGTCCAGCAATCAGCCCCAGCATTTT. Amino acid sequence: CSAREGSSNQPQHF.

This sequence joins TRBV7-9 and TRBJ2-1; D ambiguous. Germline CDR1 SEHNR, CDR2 FQNEAQ (reference sequence). V shed 4 bases and J shed 4 bases, with 11 bases lying between them. The CDR3 sequence is 14 residues long. The CDR3 bases are TGTGCCAGCAGCTCCCAACGCGATTACAATGAGCAGTTCTTC. Translated, it gives CASSSQRDYNEQFF. Using reference TRBV7-9 and TRBJ2-1 for the parts outside the CDR3, the full variable domain is DTGVSQNPRHKITKRGQNVTFRCDPISEHNRLYWYRQTLGQGPEFLTYFQNEAQLEKSRLLSDRFSAERPKGSFSTLEIQRTEQGDSAMYLCASSSQRDYNEQFFGPGTRLTVL.

The chain uses TRBV6-1 and TRBJ2-1, with 16 positions matching TRBD2. The junction had 7 bases not matched to a gene; V was cut back by 5 bases and J by 0 bases. The CDR3 contains 19 residues. Per germline, CDR1 MNHNS and CDR2 SASEGT. CDR3 amino acids: CASSKRGTSGGGSYNEQFF. The CDR3 bases are TGTGCCAGCAGTAAACGGGGGACTAGCGGGGGGGGCTCCTACAATGAGCAGTTCTTC.

This clonotype showed up just a few times. The CDR3 region is CASSSEGGTGANVLTF. CDR3 bases: TGCGCCAGCAGCTCGGAGGGGGGTACTGGGGCCAACGTCCTGACTTTC. The chain uses TRBV5-1 and TRBJ2-6; D may match TRBD1 or TRBD2 (6 bases each). CDR1 and CDR2 (germline): SGHRS, YFSETQ. The CDR3 has 16 residues. Trimming left V 3 bases short and J 2 bases short, with 12 bases between. Together with reference TRBV5-1 and TRBJ2-6, the CDR3 gives the full variable domain: KAGVTQTPRYLIKTRGQQVTLSCSPISGHRSVSWYQQTPGQGLQFLFEYFSETQRNKGNFPGRFSGRQFSNSRSEMNVSTLELGDSALYLCASSSEGGTGANVLTFGAGSRLTVL.

Comments on this clonotype: Mismatch with germline at one junction end may stem from a read error. The genes are TRBV24-1 and TRBJ2-6, with D maybe TRBD1 (6 bases). The CDR3 covers 16 residues. The germline CDR1 and CDR2 sequences are KGHDR and SFDVKD. The CDR3 nucleotides are TGTGCCGCCAGTGACCCGACAGGCTCTGGGGCCAACGTCCTGACTTTC. Translating gives CAASDPTGSGANVLTF.

As concerns this clonotype: This may arise from a read error, as a much more abundant clone is one base away. The chain has TRBV29-1 and TRBJ2-5; 11 bases align to TRBD1. The J call is in doubt because the DNA end fits TRBJ2-7 better. Germline CDR1 reads SQVTM; CDR2 reads ANQGSEA. This CDR3 comprises 15 residues. The DNA for the CDR3 is TGCAGCGTCTTCGCCGGGACAGGGGGACCATACGAGCAGTACTTC. Encoded protein: CSVFAGTGGPYEQYF.

This clonotype has just a few counts. V is TRBV10-3 and J is TRBJ2-7, with 7 bases identical to TRBD1. The J call is in doubt because the DNA end fits TRBJ2-5 better. The CDR3 has 13 residues. CDR1 ENHRY and CDR2 SYGVKD come from the germline V gene. The CDR3 spells CAIRGDSNETQYF. The CDR3 DNA sequence: TGTGCCATCAGGGGGGACAGCAACGAGACCCAGTACTTC.

In its sample, this clonotype was seen a few times. The rearrangement links TRBV7-3 to TRBJ2-5, with TRBD2 matching over 8 bases. The junction had 13 bases not matched to a gene; V was cut back by 4 bases and J by 3 bases. This CDR3 contains 17 residues. CDR1 SGHTA and CDR2 FQGTGA come from the germline V gene. The CDR3 region has the DNA TGTGCCAGCAGCTCAGCCCCTCAGCGGGGGTCCAAAGAGACCCAGTACTTC. This encodes CASSSAPQRGSKETQYF.